This T cell receptor beta chain derives from a study of PD-1 blockade in classical Hodgkin lymphoma. Following autologous stem cell transplantation, relapse occurred in every patient, and exposure to brentuximab vedotin varied. This clone was observed a few times. Its antigen is still unknown. The CDR3 runs 13 residues. Trimming stripped 4 bases from V and 2 bases from J, with 8 bases between. Germline-derived CDR1 and CDR2 are MDHEN and SYDVKM. Overall study findings and caveats: It was CD4+ TCR diversity, not CD8+, that rose significantly by C4D1. Similar baseline diversity was found in complete responders and newly diagnosed patients.

Assay used: immunoSEQ multiplex PCR; TCRdb lists only in-frame clones, some missing. The sample has 20,000 to 25,000 clones, roughly two thirds seen once. The V gene is TRBV28, the J gene TRBJ1-1; D gene uncertain. The TCR was taken from a human donor with classical Hodgkin lymphoma. This specimen was peripheral blood mononuclear cells (PBMCs), taken at baseline. DNA for the CDR3: TGTGCCAGCAGTTCAGACCCTAACACTGAAGCTTTCTTT. This encodes CASSSDPNTEAFF.